Detailed here is one T cell receptor (beta chain). The antigen it recognizes is unknown. Base qualities are not recorded, but no much larger clone differs from it by a single base. Receptor libraries were prepared by the immunoSEQ multiplex PCR assay. Drawn from immuneACCESS, this table holds only the in-frame rearrangements with V and J called that TCRdb kept. Clones are partly lost; checked studies trace under half to an unresolved V gene and leave the rest unexplained. The sample table contains around 99,000 clones; only one count was recorded for around 88% of them. The leading ten clones occupy 4% to 6% of the sample. This sample stems from a study of radiotherapy plus CTLA-4 blockade in lung cancer listed by TCRdb under 2018. Study-level background: Among the enrolled patients, around 17% had an objective response, and about 29% reached disease control.

The CDR3 contains 10 residues, cysteine and phenylalanine counted. This entry keeps only the CDR3 DNA: 30 bases, framed from base 1. Between the V and J ends, shortened by 6 bases and 1 base respectively, the junction contains 1 base. The germline V gene encodes CDR1 LNHDA and CDR2 SQIVND (reference sequence). The study evaluated CTLA-4 blockade (ipilimumab) given together with focal radiation therapy in patients who had chemo-refractory metastatic non-small-cell lung cancer. Study-wide conclusions, independent of this receptor: The strongest predictors of response were reported to be early dynamic shifts in blood T cell clones along with a rise in serum interferon-beta following radiation. After treatment with radiotherapy and ipilimumab, TCR clones that came from tumors expanded in the peripheral blood.

Sequences were derived from peripheral blood, sampled from a patient treated with radiotherapy plus ipilimumab. The chain couples TRBV19 to TRBJ2-7; there is no confident call for the D gene. This receptor was taken from a human donor with non-small cell lung cancer that progressed on radiotherapy plus ipilimumab. This receptor carries the CDR3 CASRSYEQYF. The sequenced DNA: TGTGCCAGTAGATCCTACGAGCAGTACTTC.